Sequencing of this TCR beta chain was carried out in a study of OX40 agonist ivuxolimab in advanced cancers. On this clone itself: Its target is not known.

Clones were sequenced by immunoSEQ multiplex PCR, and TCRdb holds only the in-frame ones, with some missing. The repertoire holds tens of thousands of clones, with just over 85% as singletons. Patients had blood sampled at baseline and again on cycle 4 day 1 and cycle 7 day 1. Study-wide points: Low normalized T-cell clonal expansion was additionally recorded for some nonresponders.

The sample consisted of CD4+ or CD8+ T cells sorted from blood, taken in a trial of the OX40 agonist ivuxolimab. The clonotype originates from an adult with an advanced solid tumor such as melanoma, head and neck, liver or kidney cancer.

The CDR3 coding sequence is TGTGCCAGCAGCATAGAAGGGAAACTGTTTTTT. It codes for CASSIEGKLFF. V is TRBV4-2 and J is TRBJ1-4, with unresolved D. The CDR3 covers 11 residues. The V end was cut by 5 bases, the J end by 11 bases, with 9 bases between. Germline CDR1 LGHNA, CDR2 YNFKEQ.